The 21 T cell receptor beta chains in this list originate from one sample, sequenced in a study of graft-versus-host responses after intestinal transplantation. Only in-frame clones appear in the TCRdb table, and some are missing; sequencing was by immunoSEQ multiplex PCR. The sample holds tens of thousands of clones; almost 95% are singletons and the top ten take under 0.45%. These receptors lack a known antigen. This material consisted of unstimulated CD4+ T cells sorted from spleen or lymph node cells, taken before transplant. Every receptor here comes from a human donor who was the organ donor for an intestinal transplant.

J is TRBJ2-3 and V is TRBV23-1, with 12 bases identical to TRBD2. TRBV23-1 is labeled an ORF, and its function is uncertain. The CDR3 runs to 17 residues. J gave up 2 bases and V 8 bases, and 11 bases lay outside the gene matches. The CDR3 sequence: CASLYPTSGGSTDTQYF. In nucleotides, the CDR3 is TGCGCCAGCCTCTACCCGACTAGCGGGGGATCCACAGATACGCAGTATTTT.

The genes are TRBV7-9 and TRBJ2-2; D is possibly TRBD1 (5 bases). The CDR3 length is 16 residues. Looked up from germline, CDR1 is SEHNR and CDR2 is FQNEAQ (reference sequence). Trimming pared 3 bases from V and 2 bases from J, leaving 13 bases between. Here the CDR3 DNA reads TGTGCCAGCAGCTTTGAAAAGGGGCCCAACACCGGGGAGCTGTTTTTT. Residues: CASSFEKGPNTGELFF.

This clone was detected only once. This chain connects TRBV5-4 to TRBJ2-7; D perhaps matches TRBD1 (5 bases). V was clipped by 1 base and J by 6 bases, with 5 bases between them. Germline-derived CDR1 and CDR2 are SGHNT and YYREEE (reference sequence). The CDR3 spans 11 residues. The CDR3 spells CASSLQGEQYF. The CDR3, as DNA: TGTGCCAGCAGCTTGCAGGGCGAGCAGTACTTC.

The chain links TRBV6-1 to TRBJ1-1; no firm D call. The CDR3 contains 13 residues. Germline CDR1 and CDR2: MNHNS and SASEGT. Trimming took off 6 bases at V and 0 bases at J, with 8 bases between the two ends. The CDR3: CASRTEMNTEAFF. CDR3 in DNA: TGTGCCAGCAGGACGGAGATGAACACTGAAGCTTTCTTT.

This chain uses TRBV5-1 with TRBJ2-5; TRBD2 agrees at 12 bases. Germline V lookup: CDR1 SGHRS, CDR2 YFSETQ. J was trimmed by 2 bases and V by 0 bases; bases with no gene match: 5. This CDR3 region has 17 residues. The CDR3 region has the DNA TGCGCCAGCAGCTTGGCCGGTGGGACTAGCGGGCAAGAGACCCAGTACTTC. Amino acid sequence: CASSLAGGTSGQETQYF.

This CDR3 reads CASSKEGWGMTNTEAFF. The DNA for the CDR3 is TGTGCCAGCAGCAAAGAGGGCTGGGGGATGACGAACACTGAAGCTTTCTTT. The chain links TRBV21-1 to TRBJ1-1. TRBV21-1 is labeled a pseudogene. The CDR3 extends over 17 amino acids.

This chain joins TRBV5-6 and TRBJ1-5; TRBD1 agrees at 7 bases. The trim removed 3 bases at V and 7 bases at J, leaving 10 bases unmatched. The CDR3 contains 15 residues. Germline-derived CDR1 and CDR2 are SGHDT and YYEEEE. CDR3 loop: CASSSRQGRLQPQHF. DNA for the CDR3: TGTGCCAGCAGCTCTCGACAGGGTCGGTTGCAGCCCCAGCATTTT.

V usage is TRBV18 and J usage is TRBJ2-5; either TRBD1 or TRBD2 may supply D (5 bases each). V shed 0 bases and J shed 4 bases, with 12 bases lying between them. CDR1 and CDR2 (germline): KGHSH, LQKENI. The CDR3 covers 15 residues. The CDR3 region has the DNA TGTGCCAGCTCACCACCGGGCCGAGGGGCAGAGACCCAGTACTTC. Translating it yields CASSPPGRGAETQYF. Combining the CDR3 with reference TRBV18 and TRBJ2-5 gives the whole variable domain NAGVMQNPRHLVRRRGQEARLRCSPMKGHSHVYWYRQLPEEGLKFMVYLQKENIIDESGMPKERFSAEFPKEGPSILRIQQVVRGDSAAYFCASSPPGRGAETQYFGPGTRLLVL.

The chain employs TRBV19 and TRBJ2-6, with TRBD1 matching 11 bases. This CDR3 spans 17 amino acids. CDR1 is LNHDA, CDR2 SQIVND, per germline (reference sequence). J lost 2 bases, V lost 5 bases, and 5 bases had no gene match. The CDR3 spells CASSPGTGGPGANVLTF. The DNA of the CDR3 is TGTGCCAGTAGTCCCGGGACAGGGGGGCCTGGGGCCAACGTCCTGACTTTC.

This clone was detected a few times. The rearrangement uses TRBV7-2 and TRBJ2-2, with TRBD2 as a possible D gene (7 bases). There are 14 residues in the CDR3. CDR1 and CDR2 (germline): SGHTA, FQGNSA. V lost 3 bases and J 4 bases, leaving 9 bases between the germline ends. CDR3 in DNA: TGTGCCAGCAGCTTTGGGGGGGCCACCGGGGAGCTGTTTTTT. Protein product: CASSFGGATGELFF.

The chain is built from TRBV5-4 and TRBJ2-3; 10 bases are shared with TRBD2. There are 16 residues in the CDR3. After removal of 2 bases from V and 1 base from J, the junction contained 4 bases not matched to a gene. CDR1 is SGHNT and CDR2 is YYREEE in the germline V gene (reference sequence). CDR3 in DNA: TGTGCCAGCAGCTTCCGGCTAGCGGGGGGCACAGATACGCAGTATTTT. This encodes CASSFRLAGGTDTQYF.

DNA for the CDR3: TGTGCCAGCCTTCTAGCGGGGGGCAATGAGCAGTTCTTC. It yields the protein CASLLAGGNEQFF. The chain carries TRBV6-5 and TRBJ2-1, with 11 bases lining up with TRBD2. Germline V gene lookup returns CDR1 MNHEY and CDR2 SVGAGI. The CDR3 totals 13 residues. The J segment lost 6 bases and the V segment lost 8 bases, leaving 3 bases of the junction unmatched.

The J gene is TRBJ2-3, the V gene TRBV10-3; D may be TRBD1 (6 bases). Between the trimmed V and J ends, which lost 5 bases and 7 bases, there was a span of 10 bases. The germline V gene encodes CDR1 ENHRY and CDR2 SYGVKD. CDR3 size: 12 residues. The CDR3 region is CAISKQGNTQYF. The CDR3 DNA reads as TGTGCCATCAGTAAACAGGGAAATACGCAGTATTTT.

In nucleotides, the CDR3 is TGTGCCAGCAGTCTAACAGGGGTAGCGGAAAAACTGTTTTTT. Encoded protein: CASSLTGVAEKLFF. The rearrangement uses TRBV27 and TRBJ1-4; 7 positions match TRBD1. Germline V gives CDR1 MNHEY, CDR2 SMNVEV (reference sequence). The CDR3 is made up of 14 amino acids. The J segment lost 8 bases and the V segment lost 5 bases, leaving 8 bases of the junction unmatched. The full variable domain, rest sourced from reference TRBV27 and TRBJ1-4, is EAQVTQNPRYLITVTGKKLTVTCSQNMNHEYMSWYRQDPGLGLRQIYYSMNVEVTDKGDVPEGYKVSRKEKRNFPLILESPSPNQTSLYFCASSLTGVAEKLFFGSGTQLSVL.

The V call is TRBV14, the J call TRBJ1-2, with 9 bases aligning to TRBD1. The ends lost 5 bases at V and 3 bases at J; junction bases unmatched: 7. The CDR3 contains 15 residues. Germline V CDR1 and CDR2: SGHDN, FVKESK. The CDR3 DNA sequence: TGTGCCAGCAGCGAAACAGGGGGCGTATACTATGGCTACACCTTC. Encoded protein: CASSETGGVYYGYTF.

V gene TRBV6-5 combines with J gene TRBJ2-1, with unresolved D. The germline V gene encodes CDR1 MNHEY and CDR2 SVGAGI. The ends were cut back, 5 bases at V and 2 bases at J, with 13 bases in the middle. The CDR3 loop spans 15 amino acids. CDR3 DNA: TGTGCCAGCAGTCCCCTCCTCCCTACCTACAATGAGCAGTTCTTC. It encodes CASSPLLPTYNEQFF.

The CDR3 reads CASSPLRGADTQYF. The DNA of the CDR3 is TGTGCCAGCTCACCACTGCGGGGGGCGGATACGCAGTATTTT. V usage is TRBV18 and J usage is TRBJ2-3, with TRBD2 matching over 8 bases. Germline V gene sequence: CDR1 KGHSH, CDR2 LQKENI. The CDR3 is made up of 14 amino acids. V shed 1 base and J 6 bases; nucleotides not matched to a gene: 3.

The CDR3 sequence is CASSLQAGRDGYTF. The CDR3 DNA reads as TGTGCCAGCAGCTTACAGGCAGGGCGGGATGGCTACACCTTC. The rearrangement uses TRBV7-2 and TRBJ1-2, with a tentative D call TRBD1 (5 bases). The CDR3 sequence is 14 residues long. V shed 2 bases and J shed 6 bases, with 13 bases lying between them. Germline assignment: CDR1 SGHTA and CDR2 FQGNSA.

The rearrangement links TRBV7-6 to TRBJ1-4; a weak D match, TRBD1 (6 bases). Germline assignment: CDR1 SGHVS and CDR2 FNYEAQ. The CDR3 loop spans 16 amino acids. The V end lost 3 bases, the J end lost 4 bases, and 15 bases lay between the germline ends. Written as DNA, the CDR3 is TGTGCCAGCAGCTTCCTCGGAGGGGGGGTTAATGAAAAACTGTTTTTT. Residues: CASSFLGGGVNEKLFF.

The rearrangement uses TRBV5-1 and TRBJ2-7; D is perhaps TRBD1 or TRBD2 (6 bases each). V lost 2 bases to trimming and J lost 3 bases, with 12 bases between them. Germline lookup yields CDR1 SGHRS and CDR2 YFSETQ. The CDR3 length is 14 residues. CDR3 sequence: CASSFGGGGYEQYF. CDR3 nucleotide sequence: TGCGCCAGCAGCTTTGGAGGGGGAGGCTACGAGCAGTACTTC. Variable domain in full (rest from reference TRBV5-1 and TRBJ2-7): KAGVTQTPRYLIKTRGQQVTLSCSPISGHRSVSWYQQTPGQGLQFLFEYFSETQRNKGNFPGRFSGRQFSNSRSEMNVSTLELGDSALYLCASSFGGGGYEQYFGPGTRLTVT.

The gene calls are TRBV11-2 and TRBJ1-1; 10 bases map to TRBD1. Germline loops: CDR1 SGHAT, CDR2 FQNNGV. The V gene end was trimmed by 5 bases and the J gene end by 1 base; junction bases not matched to a gene: 13. This CDR3 is 18 amino acids long. CDR3 residues: CASSRVLGQGTSNTEAFF. The CDR3 region has the DNA TGTGCCAGCAGCCGAGTGTTGGGACAGGGGACTTCGAACACTGAAGCTTTCTTT. Drawing the rest from reference TRBV11-2 and TRBJ1-1, the complete variable domain is EAGVAQSPRYKIIEKRQSVAFWCNPISGHATLYWYQQILGQGPKLLIQFQNNGVVDDSQLPKDRFSAERLKGVDSTLKIQPAKLEDSAVYLCASSRVLGQGTSNTEAFFGQGTRLTVV.